This passage covers 29 T cell receptor beta chains from one sample sequenced in a study of metastatic and nonmetastatic thyroid tumors. Not a single patient had been given any form of treatment at any point before undergoing thyroid surgery. TCRdb reanalyzed the PCR reads via MiXCR. Of 20,000 to 25,000 clones listed, about 11% are singletons. Sequenced input: blood. These receptors originate from a female donor with papillary thyroid cancer or a benign thyroid nodule (not recorded which). Some clones in this sample may be carry-over from other donors' samples.

This clone is medium-sized within its sample. J is TRBJ1-2 and V is TRBV6-1, with 7 bases lining up with TRBD1. The CDR3 totals 14 residues. CDR1 and CDR2 (germline): MNHNS, SASEGT. V lost 5 bases to trimming and J lost 5 bases; unmatched junction nucleotides: 8. The CDR3 DNA sequence: TGTGCCAGCAGTCCTGGGACAGACTTATATGGCTACACCTTC. Translating it yields CASSPGTDLYGYTF.

This clone occurred many times. The chain employs TRBV2 and TRBJ2-7; TRBD1 is a possible D gene (5 bases). Trimming took 4 bases from V and 0 from J, leaving 7 bases between them. This CDR3 contains 13 residues. Germline V gene lookup returns CDR1 SNHLY and CDR2 FYNNEI. Here the CDR3 reads CASSVGASYEQYF. The CDR3 DNA follows: TGTGCCAGCAGTGTAGGGGCCTCCTACGAGCAGTACTTC.

This clone was seen ten or more times. V usage is TRBV7-2 and J usage is TRBJ2-3; a possible D gene is TRBD2 (7 bases). The V and J ends lost 3 bases and 5 bases respectively, with 15 bases between them. Germline V gene sequence: CDR1 SGHTA, CDR2 FQGNSA. This CDR3 contains 15 residues. This chain's CDR3 is CASSFRGRAGDTQYF. The DNA for the CDR3 is TGTGCCAGCAGCTTTAGGGGGAGGGCAGGAGATACGCAGTATTTT.

The chain carries TRBV5-1 and TRBJ1-6; 9 bases agree with TRBD1. Germline CDR1 and CDR2: SGHRS and YFSETQ. The V and J ends lost 4 bases and 12 bases, in that order; junction bases with no gene match: 8. CDR3 length: 14 amino acids. CDR3 amino acids: CASSETGGFQPLHF. Written as DNA, the CDR3 is TGCGCCAGCAGCGAGACAGGGGGATTTCAACCCCTCCACTTT.

This clone was observed many times. The chain carries TRBV20-1 and TRBJ2-2; D unresolved. Per the germline V gene, CDR1 is DFQATT and CDR2 is SNEGSKA (reference sequence). The V end was cut by 3 bases, the J end by 6 bases, with 17 bases between. CDR3 length: 15 amino acids. This CDR3 reads CSASLARREAGELFF. The CDR3 nucleotides read TGCAGTGCTAGTTTGGCCAGAAGAGAGGCCGGGGAGCTGTTTTTT.

This clone was recorded at least ten times. The J gene is TRBJ2-2, the V gene TRBV7-8, with TRBD2 matching over 11 bases. Germline CDR1 reads SGHVS; CDR2 reads FQNEAQ. The CDR3 spans 18 residues. V shed 5 bases, J shed 7 bases, and the junction held 15 bases outside the gene matches. The CDR3 here is CASSNRALAGVPGGELFF. The CDR3, as DNA: TGTGCCAGCAGCAATCGGGCACTAGCGGGAGTACCGGGCGGGGAGCTGTTTTTT.

The chain recombines TRBV20-1 with TRBJ2-7; 8 positions agree with TRBD2. The CDR3 contains 18 residues. Germline loops: CDR1 DFQATT, CDR2 SNEGSKA (reference sequence). The junction had 23 bases not matched to a gene; V was cut back by 6 bases and J by 4 bases. CDR3 region: CSAHRDYREGRHSYEQYF. CDR3 bases: TGCAGTGCGCATCGGGACTATCGGGAGGGCCGTCATTCTTACGAGCAGTACTTC.

This clone appeared many times. The chain combines TRBV28 with TRBJ1-4; D unresolved. In germline, CDR1 is MDHEN, CDR2 SYDVKM. This CDR3 spans 17 amino acids. The V end was cut by 3 bases, the J end by 3 bases, with 17 bases between. CDR3 DNA sequence: TGTGCCAGCAGTTTGCCCAGGTCTCAAGGATCTAATGAAAAACTGTTTTTT. Translation: CASSLPRSQGSNEKLFF.

In this sample, this clone turned up many times. The rearrangement uses TRBV20-1 and TRBJ1-5; D gene unclear. Germline lookup yields CDR1 DFQATT and CDR2 SNEGSKA (reference sequence). CDR3 length: 13 residues. Trimming left V 2 bases short and J 4 bases short, with 9 bases between. CDR3 sequence reads: CSARYWGNQPQHF. CDR3 in DNA: TGCAGTGCTAGATATTGGGGAAATCAGCCCCAGCATTTT.

This clone was detected only a few times. The V and J genes are TRBV9 and TRBJ2-2, with 10 bases identical to TRBD2. Per germline, CDR1 SGDLS and CDR2 YYNGEE. Trimming took 0 bases from V and 6 from J; bases not matched to a gene: 20. This CDR3 has 21 residues. DNA of the CDR3: TGTGCCAGCAGCGTAGAGGGAGGGATGGGGACACTAGCGGGAATGGCCGGGGAGCTGTTTTTT. Its protein is CASSVEGGMGTLAGMAGELFF.

By sample share, this clone is medium-sized (0.01 to 0.1%). This chain uses TRBV28 with TRBJ2-7; a weak D match, TRBD1 (6 bases). Germline assignment: CDR1 MDHEN and CDR2 SYDVKM. The CDR3 runs 15 residues. The V end lost 2 bases, the J end lost 3 bases, and 14 bases lay between the germline ends. CDR3 amino acids: CASSLGAGQSYEQYF. In nucleotides, the CDR3 is TGTGCCAGCAGTTTAGGAGCCGGACAGAGCTACGAGCAGTACTTC.

This clone has a count of ten or more. The chain recombines TRBV20-1 with TRBJ1-6; no reliable D call. The germline V gene encodes CDR1 DFQATT and CDR2 SNEGSKA (reference sequence). This CDR3 has 14 residues. The ends were cut back, 5 bases at V and 9 bases at J, with 17 bases in the middle. CDR3 DNA: TGCAGTGCTCGCCGAGGAGGCGAACGTTCACCCCTCCACTTT. This gives the protein CSARRGGERSPLHF.

Many counts were recorded for this clone. The chain combines TRBV5-4 with TRBJ1-2, with 10 bases that match TRBD1. Trimming cost V 2 bases and J 5 bases; bases outside gene matches: 3. CDR3 length equals 14 residues. Germline lookup yields CDR1 SGHNT and CDR2 YYREEE (reference sequence). CDR3 residues: CASSFSDRGYGYTF. The CDR3 DNA sequence: TGTGCCAGCAGCTTCTCGGACAGGGGGTATGGCTACACCTTC.

Relative to its sample, this clone is medium-sized. The J gene is TRBJ2-1, the V gene TRBV6-1, with D tentatively TRBD2 (5 bases). Deletions cut 4 bases from V and 8 bases from J, with 9 bases between. CDR1 is MNHNS, CDR2 SASEGT, per germline. The CDR3 contains 12 residues. Here the CDR3 reads CASSVTSHEQFF. Written as DNA, the CDR3 is TGTGCCAGCAGTGTCACTAGTCATGAGCAGTTCTTC.

The table lists this clone with many counts. The genes are TRBV9 and TRBJ2-6; D is undetermined. The CDR3 consists of 14 residues. Germline loops: CDR1 SGDLS, CDR2 YYNGEE. The V end lost 4 bases, the J end lost 2 bases, and 7 bases lay between the germline ends. Here the CDR3 DNA reads TGTGCCAGCAGCCCCCCGGCTGGGGCCAACGTCCTGACTTTC. Translated: CASSPPAGANVLTF.

This clone has a handful of counts. The chain is built from TRBV9 and TRBJ2-3; tentative D call: TRBD1 (5 bases). This CDR3 contains 14 residues. V was clipped by 4 bases and J by 7 bases, with 16 bases between them. CDR1 and CDR2 (germline): SGDLS, YYNGEE. The CDR3 coding sequence is TGTGCCAGCAGCTCCCAGGACATGTGTAATACGCAGTATTTT. This codes for CASSSQDMCNTQYF.

This clone was seen many times. The genes are TRBV27 and TRBJ1-5, with a tentative D call TRBD1 (6 bases). With 3 bases removed from V and 5 bases from J, the gap between germline ends came to 11 bases. CDR1 is MNHEY and CDR2 is SMNVEV in the germline V gene (reference sequence). The CDR3 extends over 14 amino acids. The DNA of the CDR3 is TGTGCCAGCAGTTTCCGGCAGGGGTATCAGCCCCAGCATTTT. It codes for CASSFRQGYQPQHF.

Many counts were recorded for this clone. CDR3 DNA sequence: TGTGCCAGCAGCTTTAGGTCTTACGAGCAGTACTTC. It codes for CASSFRSYEQYF. The chain carries TRBV7-2 and TRBJ2-7; D unresolved. Germline V lookup: CDR1 SGHTA, CDR2 FQGNSA. Trimming shortened V by 3 bases and J by 4 bases, and 7 bases separated the two germline ends. The CDR3 sequence is 12 residues long.

This clone was seen many times. Different DNA sequences within this sample yield the same CDR3. The chain couples TRBV3-1 to TRBJ2-5, with a weak D call TRBD1 (5 bases). The CDR3 is made up of 12 amino acids. Trimming pared 11 bases from V and 5 bases from J, leaving 15 bases between. Germline V lookup: CDR1 LGHDT, CDR2 YNNKEL (reference sequence). As DNA, the CDR3 is TGTGCCTCGCTAGGGGTGTGGGAGACCCAGTACTTC. It encodes CASLGVWETQYF.

This clone has a count of ten or more. This chain uses TRBV4-1 with TRBJ2-7; TRBD1 matches 10 bases. The germline V gene encodes CDR1 MGHRA and CDR2 YSYEKL. V dropped 2 bases and J dropped 2; count of bases not matched to a gene: 3. This CDR3 spans 15 amino acids. Here the CDR3 reads CASSQSGTGAYEQYF. The CDR3 nucleotides are TGCGCCAGCAGCCAATCCGGGACAGGGGCCTACGAGCAGTACTTC.

A remark on this clone: A read error may produce the germline difference seen at one junction end. V gene TRBV7-8 combines with J gene TRBJ2-7; possibly TRBD2 for D (6 bases). Germline CDR1 SGHVS, CDR2 FQNEAQ. The CDR3 covers 14 residues. CDR3 in DNA: TGTGCCAGCAGCTACGCCGGGAGCCGCTCAGCGCAGCACTTC. This encodes CASSYAGSRSAQHF. Looking up the rest from reference TRBV7-8 and TRBJ2-7 gives the full variable domain: GAGVSQSPRYKVAKRGQDVALRCDPISGHVSLFWYQQALGQGPEFLTYFQNEAQLDKSGLPSDRFFAERPEGSVSTLKIQRTQQEDSAVYLCASSYAGSRSAQHFGPGTRLTVT.

This clone was seen at least ten times. The CDR3 DNA reads as TGCGCCAGCAGCCAAGATGTACAGGGGGACTCTGGGGCCAACGTCCTGACTTTC. Translation gives CASSQDVQGDSGANVLTF. The chain recombines TRBV4-3 with TRBJ2-6; TRBD1 aligns across 8 bases. Germline CDR1 and CDR2: LGHNA and YSLEER. CDR3 length: 18 amino acids. The trim removed 0 bases at V and 0 bases at J, leaving 4 bases unmatched.

The sample holds many counts of this clone. This CDR3 is also generated by other DNA sequences in the sample. The chain couples TRBV20-1 to TRBJ1-5, with D possibly TRBD1 on 6 matching bases. There are 15 residues in the CDR3. Germline assignment: CDR1 DFQATT and CDR2 SNEGSKA (reference sequence). V lost 3 bases and J lost 7, with 19 bases in between. The CDR3: CSARSRRGGGQPQHF. For the CDR3, the DNA is TGCAGTGCTAGGAGCCGCAGGGGCGGGGGCCAGCCCCAGCATTTT.

This clone was found many times. The CDR3 is CASSEVAETYNEQFF. CDR3 in DNA: TGTGCCAGCAGTGAAGTAGCGGAAACCTACAATGAGCAGTTCTTC. The V gene is TRBV6-4, the J gene TRBJ2-1, with D maybe TRBD2 (6 bases). CDR1 is MRHNA and CDR2 is SNTAGT in the germline V gene. This CDR3 has 15 residues. Between the trimmed V and J ends, which lost 3 bases and 2 bases, there was a span of 11 bases.

The rearrangement uses TRBV7-2 and TRBJ2-1, with 9 nucleotides matching TRBD2. Germline values: CDR1 SGHTA, CDR2 FQGNSA. The V gene end was trimmed by 3 bases and the J gene end by 5 bases; junction bases not matched to a gene: 5. The CDR3 spans 15 residues. The CDR3 here is CASSLGLAGNNEQFF. The CDR3 nucleotides read TGTGCCAGCAGCTTGGGGCTAGCGGGAAACAATGAGCAGTTCTTC.

About this clone itself: A much more abundant neighbour one base away suggests this may be a read error. Other DNA sequences in the sample encode the same CDR3. The V gene is TRBV27, the J gene TRBJ2-3, with 8 bases matching TRBD1. The germline V gene has CDR1 MNHEY and CDR2 SMNVEV (reference sequence). The CDR3 is 14 amino acids. The V segment lost 7 bases and the J segment 4 bases; nucleotides outside the gene matches: 7. The CDR3 is CASKPGQGADTQYF. CDR3 nucleotide sequence: TGTGCCAGCAAACCTGGACAGGGAGCAGATACGCAGTATTTT.

This clone was observed at least ten times. The chain carries TRBV20-1 and TRBJ2-3; D unresolved. The CDR3 has 15 residues. V shed 3 bases and J shed 6 bases, with 19 bases lying between them. Germline loops: CDR1 DFQATT, CDR2 SNEGSKA (reference sequence). As DNA, the CDR3 is TGCAGTGCTAGCTACCGAACCAGGCGTCTGGATACGCAGTATTTT. This codes for CSASYRTRRLDTQYF.

A few counts support this clone. The rearrangement joins TRBV30 to TRBJ1-1, with 7 positions matching TRBD1. This CDR3 is built from 13 residues. The germline gives CDR1 GTSNPN, CDR2 SVGIG (reference sequence). Trimming at V came to 8 bases and at J to 9 bases, leaving 15 bases not matched to a gene. CDR3 coding DNA: TGTGCCGGAGATAGGACAGGCTATCTAAAAGCTTTCTTT. Its translation: CAGDRTGYLKAFF.

This clone was detected many times. This chain uses TRBV6-1 with TRBJ1-4; D perhaps matches TRBD1 (5 bases). V was shortened by 7 bases and J by 8 bases, with 20 bases between the two germline ends. CDR1 MNHNS and CDR2 SASEGT come from the germline V gene. The CDR3 contains 15 residues. The chain's CDR3 is CASTNLDRNREKLFF. For the CDR3, the DNA is TGTGCCAGCACCAACCTCGACAGAAATCGGGAAAAACTGTTTTTT.